What follows describes a single T cell receptor beta chain. No antigen is known for it. The data are from a study of T cell responses to AZD1222 COVID-19 vaccine. Generated by immunoSEQ multiplex PCR, the TCRdb table keeps only in-frame clones and is missing some. The profile shows about 160,000 clones, roughly 90% of them singletons. Notes on the study in general: In all cases, repertoires were sampled only after the peak T cell response. Spike-specific TCR breadth rose after two AZD1222 doses, and depth rose as well. Clonal diversity may have been underestimated in mostly white British donors.

The sample consisted of peripheral blood, taken 28 days after the second AZD1222 dose. This TCR derives from an adult who received the AZD1222 COVID-19 vaccine.

CDR3 DNA: TGTGCCAGCAGCTCTAGCGGGAGGGCCTCGATCGGGGAGCTGTTTTTT. Protein product: CASSSSGRASIGELFF. The rearrangement links TRBV7-9 to TRBJ2-2; 12 bases match TRBD2. V was clipped by 4 bases and J by 7 bases; unmatched bases: 7. The CDR3 totals 16 residues. Germline-derived CDR1 and CDR2 are SEHNR and FQNEAQ (reference sequence).